The clone carrying this TCR beta chain has at least ten counts. The data were taken from a study of blood T cell repertoires in COVID-19. Study context: Spain, Italy and the United States supplied samples that represented acute and convalescent COVID-19. T cells, B-cell-depleted T cells, or PBMCs supplied cDNA or gDNA.

In the study's own analysis: Quantification of nucleated cells was approximated via reference gene primer amplification. Some clones are missing from TCRdb's copy, which holds only in-frame ones; the method was immunoSEQ multiplex PCR. V, J and clone size reflect that table, while D and trimming were determined from the DNA. The data contain roughly 250,000 clones, around 85% of them singletons. The V end lost 8 bases, the J end lost 6 bases, and 23 bases lay between the germline ends. In germline, CDR1 is MNHEY, CDR2 SMNVEV (reference sequence). This CDR3 has 15 residues. Sequencing used peripheral blood. This receptor was obtained from a woman aged 35 to 49 with active or convalescent COVID-19. V is TRBV27 and J is TRBJ2-7; the D gene is possibly TRBD2 (7 bases). Written as DNA, the CDR3 is TGTGCCAGCCGACCTGTGGGGGGGCGTCGGATCGAGCAGTACTTC. Residues: CASRPVGGRRIEQYF.